This T cell receptor (beta chain) was observed in a study of T cell changes during pregnancy in multiple sclerosis. Profiled with immunoSEQ multiplex PCR; TCRdb holds only in-frame clones, not every one. This table has tens of thousands of clones, over 85% appearing once. V shed 1 base and J shed 3 bases, with 14 bases lying between them. This CDR3 has 16 residues. The germline V gene encodes CDR1 SGHDT and CDR2 YYEEEE. The count of this clone is one. V is TRBV5-6 and J is TRBJ2-1, with D possibly TRBD2 on 6 matching bases. The receptor's source is a female donor in good health, enrolled as a control in a pregnancy study. Sequenced material: peripheral blood, taken in the second trimester of pregnancy. This CDR3 is CASSLLGPAGYNEQFF. The CDR3 bases are TGTGCCAGCAGCTTGTTGGGGCCAGCGGGCTACAATGAGCAGTTCTTC.